The 15 T cell receptor beta chains below all came from one sample that was sequenced in a study of shared clonotypes between healthy human individuals. TCRdb keeps only in-frame clones here, not all; method: immunoSEQ multiplex PCR. The table has approximately 940,000 clones, around three quarters seen once; the top ten hold over 1.3%. The sequencing sample was made of memory CD4+ T cells sorted from blood. Subset indicated: CD45RA-negative fraction. These receptors came from a young man in good health.

This clone has just a few counts. The chain uses TRBV7-9 and TRBJ2-5; 9 bases agree with TRBD2. Looked up from germline, CDR1 is SEHNR and CDR2 is FQNEAQ (reference sequence). Trimming took 5 bases from V and 0 from J; bases not matched to a gene: 13. The CDR3 consists of 18 residues. The CDR3 here is CASSPRGSRGGDQETQYF. CDR3 nucleotides: TGTGCCAGCAGCCCCCGGGGGTCGCGGGGGGGCGACCAAGAGACCCAGTACTTC.

The chain links TRBV5-1 to TRBJ2-5, with D possibly being TRBD2 (6 bases). Germline V gene data show CDR1 as SGHRS and CDR2 as YFSETQ. The V end lost 6 bases, the J end lost 5 bases, and 20 bases lay between the germline ends. The length of the CDR3 is 15 residues. Here the CDR3 reads CASTTTAGGAETQYF. DNA of the CDR3: TGCGCCAGCACCACGACGGCCGGAGGGGCTGAGACCCAGTACTTC.

V gene TRBV6-6 combines with J gene TRBJ1-1; the D gene is possibly TRBD1 (6 bases). Trimming removed 8 bases at V and 4 bases at J, with 17 bases between. Germline V gives CDR1 MNHNY, CDR2 SVGAGI (reference sequence). CDR3 length equals 14 residues. The CDR3 protein is CASAWKGVGTEAFF. The CDR3 DNA reads TGTGCCAGCGCCTGGAAGGGGGTAGGCACTGAAGCTTTCTTT.

This chain's CDR3 is CASSYFLPSSYNEQFF. The DNA for the CDR3 is TGTGCCAGCAGTTACTTTCTCCCTAGCTCCTACAATGAGCAGTTCTTC. This rearrangement joins TRBV6-5 to TRBJ2-1; no clear D. The germline V gene encodes CDR1 MNHEY and CDR2 SVGAGI. The CDR3 totals 16 residues. V gave up 1 base and J gave up 0 bases, with 10 bases separating them.

The V and J genes are TRBV4-3 and TRBJ2-7; tentatively, D is TRBD1 or TRBD2 (5 bases each). This CDR3 spans 15 amino acids. Per the germline V gene, CDR1 is LGHNA and CDR2 is YSLEER. Trimming removed 4 bases from V and 0 bases from J, with 13 bases in between. CDR3 sequence (DNA): TGCGCCAGCAGCCGGGGGTCGGGTGGCTCCTACGAGCAGTACTTC. Translation: CASSRGSGGSYEQYF.

A single count supports this clone. This chain links TRBV7-6 with TRBJ2-3; 8 bases agree with TRBD1. This CDR3 contains 14 residues. Trimming cost V 5 bases and J 1 base; bases outside gene matches: 2. Germline CDR1 reads SGHVS; CDR2 reads FNYEAQ. The CDR3 sequence: CASSQDRGTDTQYF. In DNA, the CDR3 is TGTGCCAGCAGCCAGGACAGGGGCACAGATACGCAGTATTTT.

This clone has a single count. V usage is TRBV7-9 and J usage is TRBJ1-2, with 7 nucleotides matching TRBD1. Trimming cost V 5 bases and J 7 bases; bases outside gene matches: 13. This CDR3 has 15 amino acids. Germline V gene lookup returns CDR1 SEHNR and CDR2 FQNEAQ (reference sequence). In nucleotides, the CDR3 is TGTGCCAGCAGCAATACCGGGACAGCAATTTCTGGCTACACCTTC. It translates to CASSNTGTAISGYTF.

The chain joins TRBV30 to TRBJ2-1; D is unresolved. Trimming removed 0 bases at V and 6 bases at J, with 6 bases between. The germline V gene has CDR1 GTSNPN and CDR2 SVGIG (reference sequence). The CDR3 has 12 amino acids. The CDR3 DNA sequence: TGTGCCTGGAGTGTGGTCCGCAATGAGCAGTTCTTC. Translating it yields CAWSVVRNEQFF.

The chain links TRBV11-2 to TRBJ2-1; tentative D call: TRBD2 (6 bases). The CDR3 has 16 residues. The ends were cut back, 1 base at V and 5 bases at J, with 15 bases in the middle. From germline, CDR1 is SGHAT and CDR2 FQNNGV. CDR3 residues: CASSLVGGGGNNEQFF. The CDR3 DNA sequence: TGTGCCAGCAGCTTAGTGGGGGGTGGCGGAAACAATGAGCAGTTCTTC.

The chain is built from TRBV6-5 and TRBJ2-7; 8 bases are shared with TRBD1. This CDR3 contains 14 residues. Unmatched junction bases numbered 13, after V lost 11 bases and J lost 4 bases. In germline, CDR1 is MNHEY, CDR2 SVGAGI. CDR3: CAGRPGTGIYEQYF. Written as DNA, the CDR3 is TGTGCCGGGAGGCCCGGGACAGGTATTTACGAGCAGTACTTC.

V gene TRBV5-1 combines with J gene TRBJ2-1; 9 positions agree with TRBD2. With V trimmed by 9 bases and J by 8 bases, 12 bases remained unmatched. The CDR3 extends over 14 amino acids. Germline V gene lookup returns CDR1 SGHRS and CDR2 YFSETQ. CDR3 nucleotides: TGCGCCACCACGAGTAGCGGGAGAAACGATGAGCAGTTCTTC. This codes for CATTSSGRNDEQFF.

V and J are TRBV18 and TRBJ2-6; 7 nucleotides line up with TRBD2. Trimming took 4 bases from V and 0 from J; bases not matched to a gene: 0. Germline lookup yields CDR1 KGHSH and CDR2 LQKENI. The CDR3 length is 15 residues. The CDR3 reads CASSRGSSGANVLTF. The CDR3 nucleotides read TGTGCCAGCTCACGCGGGAGCTCTGGGGCCAACGTCCTGACTTTC.

This rearrangement joins TRBV7-2 to TRBJ2-3; D is perhaps TRBD2 (6 bases). There are 15 residues in the CDR3. Deletions cut 2 bases from V and 2 bases from J, with 11 bases between. The germline V gene has CDR1 SGHTA and CDR2 FQGNSA. The DNA for the CDR3 is TGTGCCAGCAGCTTAACTAGCTTTGACACAGATACGCAGTATTTT. Translation: CASSLTSFDTDTQYF. Combining the CDR3 with reference TRBV7-2 and TRBJ2-3 gives the whole variable domain GAGVSQSPSNKVTEKGKDVELRCDPISGHTALYWYRQSLGQGLEFLIYFQGNSAPDKSGLPSDRFSAERTGGSVSTLTIQRTQQEDSAVYLCASSLTSFDTDTQYFGPGTRLTVL.

The chain recombines TRBV15 with TRBJ2-3, with 9 bases aligning to TRBD1. Germline trimming cut 0 bases from V and 8 bases from J; bases unmatched to any gene: 9. Germline CDR1 LNHNV, CDR2 YYDKDF (reference sequence). There are 16 residues in the CDR3. CDR3 protein: CATSRDTGTGTGTQYF. CDR3 bases: TGTGCCACCAGCAGAGATACCGGGACAGGGACTGGTACGCAGTATTTT.

V is TRBV7-9 and J is TRBJ1-1; the D gene is possibly TRBD1 (6 bases). The CDR3 contains 14 residues. The germline V gene has CDR1 SEHNR and CDR2 FQNEAQ (reference sequence). V was clipped by 2 bases and J by 9 bases, with 16 bases between them. The chain's CDR3 is CASSLKAGGDKAFF. CDR3 bases: TGTGCCAGCAGCTTAAAGGCGGGTGGGGACAAAGCTTTCTTT.